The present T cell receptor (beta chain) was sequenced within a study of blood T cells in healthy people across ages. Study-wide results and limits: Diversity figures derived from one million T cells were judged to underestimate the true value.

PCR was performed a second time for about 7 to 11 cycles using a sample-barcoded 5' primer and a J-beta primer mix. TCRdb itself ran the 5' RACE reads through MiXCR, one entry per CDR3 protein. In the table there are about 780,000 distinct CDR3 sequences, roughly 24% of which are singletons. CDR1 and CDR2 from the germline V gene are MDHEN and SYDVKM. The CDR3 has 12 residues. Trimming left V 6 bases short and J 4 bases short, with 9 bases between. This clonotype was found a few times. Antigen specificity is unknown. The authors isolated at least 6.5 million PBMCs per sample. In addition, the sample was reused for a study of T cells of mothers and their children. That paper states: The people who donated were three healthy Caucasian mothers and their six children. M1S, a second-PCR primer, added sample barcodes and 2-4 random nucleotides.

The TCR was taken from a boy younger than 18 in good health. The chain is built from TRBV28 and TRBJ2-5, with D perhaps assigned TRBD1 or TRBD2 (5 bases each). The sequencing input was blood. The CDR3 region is CASRSGRETQYF. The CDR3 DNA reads TGTGCCAGCAGATCGGGGCGAGAGACCCAGTACTTC.